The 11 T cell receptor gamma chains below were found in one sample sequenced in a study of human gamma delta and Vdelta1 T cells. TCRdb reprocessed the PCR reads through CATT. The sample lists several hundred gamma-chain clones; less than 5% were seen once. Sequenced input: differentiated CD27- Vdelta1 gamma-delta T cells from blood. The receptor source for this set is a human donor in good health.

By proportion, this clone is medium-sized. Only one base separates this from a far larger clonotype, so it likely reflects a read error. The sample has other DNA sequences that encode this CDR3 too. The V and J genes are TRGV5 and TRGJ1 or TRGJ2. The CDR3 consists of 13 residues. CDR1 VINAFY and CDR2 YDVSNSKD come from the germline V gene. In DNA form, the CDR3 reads TGTGCCACCTGGGAGAAGCCAGGGCATAAGAAGCTCTTT. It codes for CATWEKPGHKKLF.

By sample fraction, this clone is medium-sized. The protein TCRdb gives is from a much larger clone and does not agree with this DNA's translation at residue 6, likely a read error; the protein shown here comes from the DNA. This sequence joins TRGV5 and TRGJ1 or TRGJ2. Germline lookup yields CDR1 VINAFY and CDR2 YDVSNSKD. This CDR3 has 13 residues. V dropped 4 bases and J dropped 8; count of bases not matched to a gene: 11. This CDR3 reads CATWERPGHKKLF. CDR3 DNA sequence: TGTGCCACCTGGGAGAGGCCAGGGCATAAGAAACTCTTT.

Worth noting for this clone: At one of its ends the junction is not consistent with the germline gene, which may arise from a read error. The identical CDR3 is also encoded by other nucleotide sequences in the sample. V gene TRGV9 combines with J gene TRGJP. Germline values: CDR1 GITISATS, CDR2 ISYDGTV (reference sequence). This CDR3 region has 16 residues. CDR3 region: CALWEVRELGKKIKVF. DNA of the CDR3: TGTGCCTTGTGGGAGGTGCGGGAGTTGGGCAAAAAAATAAAGGTCTTT.

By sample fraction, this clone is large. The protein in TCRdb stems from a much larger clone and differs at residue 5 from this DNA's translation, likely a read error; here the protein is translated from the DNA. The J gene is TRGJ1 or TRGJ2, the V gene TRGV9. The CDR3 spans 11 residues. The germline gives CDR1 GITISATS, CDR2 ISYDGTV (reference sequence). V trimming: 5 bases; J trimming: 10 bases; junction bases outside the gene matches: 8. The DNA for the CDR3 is TGTGCCTTGTGGGGGGTTGGCAAGAAACTCTTT. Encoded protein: CALWGVGKKLF.

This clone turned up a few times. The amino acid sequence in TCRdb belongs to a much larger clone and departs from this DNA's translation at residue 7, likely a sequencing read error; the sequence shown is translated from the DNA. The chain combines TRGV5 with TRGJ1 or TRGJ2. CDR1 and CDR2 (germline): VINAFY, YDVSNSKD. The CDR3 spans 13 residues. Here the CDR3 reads CATWEKQGHKKLF. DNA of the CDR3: TGTGCCACCTGGGAGAAGCAAGGGCATAAGAAGCTCTTT.

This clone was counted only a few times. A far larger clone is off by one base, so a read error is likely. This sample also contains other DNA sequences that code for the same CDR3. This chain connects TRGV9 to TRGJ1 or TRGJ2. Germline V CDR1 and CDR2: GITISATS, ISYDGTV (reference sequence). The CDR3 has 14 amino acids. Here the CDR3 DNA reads TGTGCCTTGTGGGAGACTCTGGTTTATTATAAGAAGCTCTTT. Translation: CALWETLVYYKKLF.

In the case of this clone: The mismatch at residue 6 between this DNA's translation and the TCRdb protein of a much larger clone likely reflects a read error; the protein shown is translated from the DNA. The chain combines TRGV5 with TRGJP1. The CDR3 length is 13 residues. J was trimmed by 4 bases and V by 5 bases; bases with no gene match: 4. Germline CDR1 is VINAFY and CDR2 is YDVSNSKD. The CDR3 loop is CATWACTGWFKIF. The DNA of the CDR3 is TGTGCCACCTGGGCCTGCACTGGTTGGTTCAAGATATTT.

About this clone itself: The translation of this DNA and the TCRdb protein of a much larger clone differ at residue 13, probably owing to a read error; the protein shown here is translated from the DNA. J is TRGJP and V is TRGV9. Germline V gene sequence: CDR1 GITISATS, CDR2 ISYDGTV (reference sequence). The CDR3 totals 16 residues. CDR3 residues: CALWEVRELGKKLKVF. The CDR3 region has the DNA TGTGCCTTGTGGGAGGTGCGGGAGTTGGGCAAAAAACTAAAGGTCTTT.

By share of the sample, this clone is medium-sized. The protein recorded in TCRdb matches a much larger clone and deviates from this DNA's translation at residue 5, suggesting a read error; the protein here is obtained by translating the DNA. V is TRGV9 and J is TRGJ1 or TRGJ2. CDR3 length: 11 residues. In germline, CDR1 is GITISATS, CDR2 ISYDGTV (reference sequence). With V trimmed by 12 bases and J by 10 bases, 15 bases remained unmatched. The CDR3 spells CAGWKVGKKLF. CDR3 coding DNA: TGTGCCGGGTGGAAGGTTGGCAAGAAACTCTTT.

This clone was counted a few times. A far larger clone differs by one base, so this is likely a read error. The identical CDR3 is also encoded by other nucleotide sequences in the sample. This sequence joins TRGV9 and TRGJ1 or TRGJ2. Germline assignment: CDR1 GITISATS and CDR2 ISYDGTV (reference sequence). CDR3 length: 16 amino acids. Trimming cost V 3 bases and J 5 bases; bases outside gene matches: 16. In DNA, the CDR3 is TGTGCCTTGTGGGAGCCCGACCGTCTGATCCATTATAAGAAACTCTTT. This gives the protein CALWEPDRLIHYKKLF.

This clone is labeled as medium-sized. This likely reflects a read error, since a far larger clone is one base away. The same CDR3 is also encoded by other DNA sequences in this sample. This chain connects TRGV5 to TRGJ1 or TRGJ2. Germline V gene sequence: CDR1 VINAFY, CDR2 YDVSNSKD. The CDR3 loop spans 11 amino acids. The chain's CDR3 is CATWDAVRKLF. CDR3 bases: TGTGCCACCTGGGACGCAGTAAGGAAACTATTT.